Each of the 28 T cell receptor beta chains below was sequenced from the same sample in a study of metastatic and nonmetastatic thyroid tumors. Nobody among the patients had been given any treatment before thyroid surgery. TCRdb reprocessed the PCR reads using MiXCR. This table has around 17,000 clones, around 13% appearing once. The sequencing sample was made of blood. The receptors were gathered from a female donor with papillary thyroid cancer or a benign thyroid nodule (not recorded which). Some clones in this sample may be carry-over from other donors' samples.

This clone occurred many times. V gene TRBV19 combines with J gene TRBJ1-4; no clear D. From germline, CDR1 is LNHDA and CDR2 SQIVND (reference sequence). The CDR3 runs 15 residues. V was clipped by 4 bases and J by 3 bases, with 12 bases between them. In nucleotides, the CDR3 is TGTGCCAGTAGTACGTTAACGGGCCCTAATGAAAAACTGTTTTTT. This sequence encodes CASSTLTGPNEKLFF.

This clone has a handful of counts. The J gene is TRBJ2-7, the V gene TRBV6-2 or TRBV6-3; D gene uncertain. Germline assignment: CDR1 MNHEY and CDR2 SVGEGT. Trimming took 5 bases from V and 3 from J, leaving 14 bases between them. The CDR3 is 14 amino acids. The CDR3 loop is CASSDRVMNYEQYF. CDR3 coding DNA: TGTGCCAGCAGTGACCGAGTCATGAACTACGAGCAGTACTTC.

This clone has ten or more counts. This rearrangement joins TRBV6-1 to TRBJ1-5; D is uncertain. Germline assignment: CDR1 MNHNS and CDR2 SASEGT. The CDR3 contains 14 residues. Deletions cut 5 bases from V and 1 base from J, with 9 bases between. As DNA, the CDR3 is TGTGCCAGCAGTATCCGACAAAGCAATCAGCCCCAGCATTTT. This gives the protein CASSIRQSNQPQHF.

This clone was recorded at least ten times. DNA of the CDR3: TGTGCCAGCTCACCTCCGGGACAGGGGCCCACAGATACGCAGTATTTT. Translation gives CASSPPGQGPTDTQYF. The V gene is TRBV18, the J gene TRBJ2-3; TRBD1 aligns across 10 bases. The CDR3 runs 16 residues. Germline V lookup: CDR1 KGHSH, CDR2 LQKENI. J lost 2 bases, V lost 3 bases, and 5 bases had no gene match. Combining the CDR3 with reference TRBV18 and TRBJ2-3 gives the whole variable domain NAGVMQNPRHLVRRRGQEARLRCSPMKGHSHVYWYRQLPEEGLKFMVYLQKENIIDESGMPKERFSAEFPKEGPSILRIQQVVRGDSAAYFCASSPPGQGPTDTQYFGPGTRLTVL.

V and J are TRBV28 and TRBJ1-2; D gene uncertain. Germline assignment: CDR1 MDHEN and CDR2 SYDVKM. The ends were cut back, 3 bases at V and 10 bases at J, with 12 bases in the middle. The CDR3 totals 12 residues. In nucleotides, the CDR3 is TGTGCCAGCAGTTTTTGGGTTGATGCCTACACCTTC. Residues: CASSFWVDAYTF.

This clone was seen repeatedly, ten times or more. V and J are TRBV5-1 and TRBJ2-7; 8 bases are a match to TRBD1. The trim removed 2 bases at V and 6 bases at J, leaving 7 bases unmatched. Germline assignment: CDR1 SGHRS and CDR2 YFSETQ. CDR3 length: 14 amino acids. The CDR3 sequence: CASSFVDRASEQYF. The CDR3 DNA reads as TGCGCCAGCAGCTTCGTGGACAGGGCATCCGAGCAGTACTTC.

The chain is built from TRBV20-1 and TRBJ1-5; D might be TRBD1 (5 bases). The CDR3 length is 17 residues. CDR1 and CDR2 from the germline V gene are DFQATT and SNEGSKA (reference sequence). Trimming took 2 bases from V and 7 from J, leaving 24 bases between them. The CDR3 spells CSARTGVSGSKAQPQHF. The CDR3 DNA sequence: TGCAGTGCTAGAACCGGGGTGTCAGGGTCTAAGGCACAGCCCCAGCATTTT.

This clone was seen repeatedly, ten times or more. The V and J genes are TRBV20-1 and TRBJ2-7; TRBD1 aligns across 8 bases. The germline V gene has CDR1 DFQATT and CDR2 SNEGSKA (reference sequence). The CDR3 loop spans 14 amino acids. The V segment lost 1 base and the J segment 3 bases; nucleotides outside the gene matches: 5. The CDR3 DNA follows: TGCAGTGCTAGAGGCACAGGGGGGCTCTACGAGCAGTACTTC. Amino acids: CSARGTGGLYEQYF.

In this sample, this clone turned up many times. The V gene is TRBV9, the J gene TRBJ1-1, with TRBD1 as a possible D gene (5 bases). Germline assignment: CDR1 SGDLS and CDR2 YYNGEE. The CDR3 contains 14 residues. Between the trimmed V and J ends, which lost 3 bases and 4 bases, there was a span of 13 bases. CDR3: CASSDPDRSTEAFF. CDR3 DNA: TGTGCCAGCAGCGATCCCGACAGAAGCACTGAAGCTTTCTTT.

This clone was detected many times. The chain is built from TRBV18 and TRBJ2-7, with a weak D call TRBD1 (6 bases). V was cut by 6 bases and J by 4 bases, with 19 bases left in between. The CDR3 loop spans 15 amino acids. The germline V gene encodes CDR1 KGHSH and CDR2 LQKENI. The DNA for the CDR3 is TGTGCCAGCTCCCCCACAGGGCAGCCTGCTTACGAGCAGTACTTC. Protein sequence: CASSPTGQPAYEQYF.

This clone was seen repeatedly, ten times or more. The genes are TRBV12-5 and TRBJ2-5; D is uncertain. This CDR3 is built from 13 residues. V shed 4 bases and J shed 3 bases, with 9 bases lying between them. Germline V lookup: CDR1 LGHNT, CDR2 FRNRAP. The CDR3 nucleotides are TGTGCTAGTGGTTCGGTGTGGGAAGAGACCCAGTACTTC. Its translation: CASGSVWEETQYF.

Many counts were recorded for this clone. This chain links TRBV5-1 with TRBJ2-5, with 9 bases matching TRBD1. V trimming: 3 bases; J trimming: 2 bases; junction bases outside the gene matches: 2. Germline lookup yields CDR1 SGHRS and CDR2 YFSETQ. This CDR3 has 14 residues. The DNA for the CDR3 is TGCGCCAGCAGCTCTGGACAGGGGCAAGAGACCCAGTACTTC. Protein: CASSSGQGQETQYF.

Only a few counts were recorded for this clone. The V call is TRBV6-2 or TRBV6-3, the J call TRBJ2-1, with D possibly being TRBD1 (5 bases). V was pared by 1 base and J by 7 bases, with 14 bases between. Germline V gives CDR1 MNHEY, CDR2 SVGEGT. The CDR3 covers 15 residues. This CDR3 reads CASSYLYGQGNEQFF. Here the CDR3 DNA reads TGTGCCAGCAGTTACTTGTATGGGCAGGGAAATGAGCAGTTCTTC.

This clone rates as medium-sized. The rearrangement uses TRBV10-3 and TRBJ1-6, with D unresolved. The CDR3 sequence is 13 residues long. CDR1 is ENHRY, CDR2 SYGVKD, per germline. The V and J ends lost 11 bases and 8 bases respectively, with 16 bases between them. The CDR3 sequence is CAAANQVDSPLHF. The CDR3 DNA follows: TGTGCCGCCGCGAACCAAGTGGATTCACCCCTCCACTTT.

This clone was seen ten or more times. The chain employs TRBV6-1 and TRBJ1-5; 7 nucleotides line up with TRBD1. Germline CDR1 reads MNHNS; CDR2 reads SASEGT. This CDR3 has 15 amino acids. The V gene end was trimmed by 5 bases and the J gene end by 2 bases; junction bases not matched to a gene: 6. The CDR3 DNA follows: TGTGCCAGCAGTTCCGACAGGGTAGGCAATCAGCCCCAGCATTTT. Encoded protein: CASSSDRVGNQPQHF.

This clone has a count of ten or more. DNA for the CDR3: TGTGCCAGCAGCCTGTTGGTGGGCGGACACACTGAAGCTTTCTTT. This encodes CASSLLVGGHTEAFF. The V gene is TRBV5-6, the J gene TRBJ1-1; D is undetermined. Germline V lookup: CDR1 SGHDT, CDR2 YYEEEE. V lost 4 bases and J 3 bases, leaving 16 bases between the germline ends. CDR3 size: 15 residues.

In this sample, this clone turned up a few times. A much larger clone is a single base away; this may be a read error. This same CDR3 is encoded by further DNA sequences in the sample. The chain joins TRBV11-1 to TRBJ2-1; 9 bases match TRBD2. Germline V gene data show CDR1 as SGHAT and CDR2 as FQDESV (reference sequence). The trim removed 4 bases at V and 4 bases at J, leaving 14 bases unmatched. CDR3 length equals 18 residues. The CDR3: CASSSPLGLAGGYNEQFF. The CDR3 nucleotides are TGTGCCAGCAGCTCACCACTGGGACTGGCGGGAGGGTACAATGAGCAGTTCTTC.

Details on this clone: One junction end does not reproduce the germline sequence, and a read error may be involved. The sample has other DNA sequences that encode this CDR3 too. The chain joins TRBV5-1 to TRBJ1-6, with D possibly being TRBD1 (5 bases). The CDR3 contains 15 residues. The germline V gene encodes CDR1 SGHRS and CDR2 YFSETQ. In nucleotides, the CDR3 is TGCGCCAGCAGCTTGGTCGGGGGAGAAAATTCACCACTCCACTTT. Encoded protein: CASSLVGGENSPLHF.

V and J are TRBV19 and TRBJ2-2, with TRBD1 matching 10 bases. CDR3 length: 15 amino acids. Germline CDR1 reads LNHDA; CDR2 reads SQIVND (reference sequence). Trimming cost V 6 bases and J 3 bases; bases outside gene matches: 4. The DNA of the CDR3 is TGTGCCAGTAGCAGACAGGGGGCGTACACCGGGGAGCTGTTTTTT. Translated, it gives CASSRQGAYTGELFF.

This clone was recorded many times. The rearrangement links TRBV4-1 to TRBJ2-7; D is unclear. CDR1 and CDR2 from the germline V gene are MGHRA and YSYEKL. The CDR3 sequence is 16 residues long. Trimming removed 8 bases from V and 2 bases from J, with 22 bases in between. CDR3 loop: CASLTLQTLGAYEQYF. As DNA, the CDR3 is TGCGCCAGCCTTACACTGCAGACTTTGGGCGCCTACGAGCAGTACTTC.

The table lists this clone with many counts. The V gene is TRBV4-1, the J gene TRBJ1-2; the D gene is possibly TRBD1 (6 bases). This CDR3 comprises 16 residues. Germline-derived CDR1 and CDR2 are MGHRA and YSYEKL. Trimming removed 4 bases at V and 3 bases at J, with 18 bases between. The CDR3 protein is CASSPRQGTVDYGYTF. The CDR3 DNA follows: TGCGCCAGCAGCCCCCGTCAGGGGACCGTCGACTATGGCTACACCTTC.

This clone showed up many times. This chain joins TRBV7-9 and TRBJ1-1; 10 nucleotides agree with TRBD1. Germline V CDR1 and CDR2: SEHNR, FQNEAQ (reference sequence). The CDR3 sequence is 15 residues long. V shed 0 bases and J 5 bases; nucleotides not matched to a gene: 3. The chain's CDR3 is CASSLAGQGETEAFF. The CDR3 DNA follows: TGTGCCAGCAGCTTAGCCGGACAGGGGGAAACTGAAGCTTTCTTT.

This clone is deemed medium-sized. The CDR3 is CASSYGQSIYGYTF. The CDR3 DNA follows: TGTGCCAGCAGTTACGGACAGAGCATCTATGGCTACACCTTC. This chain connects TRBV28 to TRBJ1-2; D may be TRBD1 (6 bases). Between the trimmed V and J ends, which lost 4 bases and 4 bases, there was a span of 13 bases. Germline V gene data show CDR1 as MDHEN and CDR2 as SYDVKM. The CDR3 extends over 14 amino acids.

This clone was seen more than once but under ten times. The rearrangement uses TRBV10-2 and TRBJ1-1; D is uncertain. The V gene's germline CDR1 is WSHSY and CDR2 SAAADI. The CDR3 runs 16 residues. V gave up 3 bases and J gave up 4 bases, with 18 bases separating them. CDR3 residues: CASSDTVGRGGTEAFF. The CDR3 nucleotides are TGCGCCAGCAGTGATACGGTCGGCCGTGGTGGCACTGAAGCTTTCTTT.

This clone was recorded many times. This chain links TRBV30 with TRBJ2-3, with D unresolved. This CDR3 spans 11 amino acids. The V end was cut by 2 bases, the J end by 3 bases, with 3 bases between. The germline V gene has CDR1 GTSNPN and CDR2 SVGIG (reference sequence). The CDR3 DNA reads TGTGCCTGGAGTCAGACAGATACGCAGTATTTT. Its protein is CAWSQTDTQYF. Supplemented by reference TRBV30 and TRBJ2-3, the full variable domain reads SQTIHQWPATLVQPVGSPLSLECTVEGTSNPNLYWYRQAAGRGLQLLFYSVGIGQISSEVPQNLSASRPQDRQFILSSKKLLLSDSGFYLCAWSQTDTQYFGPGTRLTVL.

This clone is termed medium-sized. CDR3 coding DNA: TGTGCCAGCAGTGGACAGGCTAATCAGCCCCAGCATTTT. The encoded protein is CASSGQANQPQHF. This sequence joins TRBV2 and TRBJ1-5, with a weak D call TRBD1 (6 bases). V shed 4 bases and J shed 4 bases, with 8 bases lying between them. Germline assignment: CDR1 SNHLY and CDR2 FYNNEI. The CDR3 contains 13 residues.

For this clone: A much more abundant neighbour one base away suggests this may be a read error. The rearrangement uses TRBV3-1 and TRBJ1-2; no clear D gene. Germline-derived CDR1 and CDR2 are LGHDT and YNNKEL (reference sequence). The CDR3 has 13 residues. In nucleotides, the CDR3 is TGTGCCAGCAGTCAAGGGCGGAGCTATGGCTACACCTTC. It translates to CASSQGRSYGYTF.

This clone has only a few counts. CDR3 protein: CASSYRLADTQYF. The CDR3 DNA sequence: TGTGCCAGCAGTTACCGACTAGCGGATACGCAGTATTTT. This sequence joins TRBV6-5 and TRBJ2-3; 8 bases agree with TRBD2. The CDR3 consists of 13 residues. The germline V gene has CDR1 MNHEY and CDR2 SVGAGI. With 2 bases clipped from V and 6 bases from J, the junction kept 1 base outside the gene matches.